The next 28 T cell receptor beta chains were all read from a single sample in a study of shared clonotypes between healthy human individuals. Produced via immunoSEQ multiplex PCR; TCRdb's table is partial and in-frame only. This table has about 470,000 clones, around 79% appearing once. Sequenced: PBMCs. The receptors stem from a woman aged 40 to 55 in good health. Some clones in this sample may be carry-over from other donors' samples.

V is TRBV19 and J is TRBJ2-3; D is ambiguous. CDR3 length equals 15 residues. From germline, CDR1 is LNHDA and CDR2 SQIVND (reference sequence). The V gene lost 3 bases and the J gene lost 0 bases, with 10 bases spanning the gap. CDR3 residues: CASSIGRTSTDTQYF. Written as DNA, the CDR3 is TGTGCCAGTAGTATTGGAAGAACTAGCACAGATACGCAGTATTTT.

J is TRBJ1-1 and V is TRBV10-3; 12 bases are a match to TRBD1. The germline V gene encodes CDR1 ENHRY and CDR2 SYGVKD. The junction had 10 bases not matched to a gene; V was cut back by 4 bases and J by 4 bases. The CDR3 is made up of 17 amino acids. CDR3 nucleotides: TGTGCCATCAGTGTGTCCGGGACAGGGGGCTTCGGCACTGAAGCTTTCTTT. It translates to CAISVSGTGGFGTEAFF.

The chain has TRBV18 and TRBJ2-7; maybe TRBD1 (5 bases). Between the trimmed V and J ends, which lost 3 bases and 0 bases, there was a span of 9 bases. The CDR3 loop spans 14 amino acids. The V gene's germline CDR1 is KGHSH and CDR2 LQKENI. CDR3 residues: CASSPTAHSYEQYF. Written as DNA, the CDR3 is TGTGCCAGCTCACCGACAGCACACTCCTACGAGCAGTACTTC.

The DNA of the CDR3 is TGCGCCAGCAGCCAAGGGCCTAGCGGGATGTACGAGCAGTACTTC. Protein sequence: CASSQGPSGMYEQYF. The rearrangement links TRBV4-1 to TRBJ2-7; 9 nucleotides agree with TRBD2. J lost 4 bases, V lost 1 base, and 5 bases had no gene match. The germline gives CDR1 MGHRA, CDR2 YSYEKL. This CDR3 is 15 amino acids long.

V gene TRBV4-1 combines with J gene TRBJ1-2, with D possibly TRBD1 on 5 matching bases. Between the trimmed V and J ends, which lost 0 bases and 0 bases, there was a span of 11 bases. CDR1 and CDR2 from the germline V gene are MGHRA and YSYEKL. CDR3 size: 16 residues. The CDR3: CASSQDRGFPNYGYTF. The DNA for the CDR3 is TGCGCCAGCAGCCAAGATCGGGGCTTCCCTAACTATGGCTACACCTTC.

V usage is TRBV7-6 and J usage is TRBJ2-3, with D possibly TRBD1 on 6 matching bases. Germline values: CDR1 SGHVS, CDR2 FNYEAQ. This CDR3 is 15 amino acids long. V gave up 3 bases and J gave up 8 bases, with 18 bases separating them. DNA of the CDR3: TGTGCCAGCAGCTTTCGAGTAGGACAGTGGGTTACGCAGTATTTT. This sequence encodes CASSFRVGQWVTQYF.

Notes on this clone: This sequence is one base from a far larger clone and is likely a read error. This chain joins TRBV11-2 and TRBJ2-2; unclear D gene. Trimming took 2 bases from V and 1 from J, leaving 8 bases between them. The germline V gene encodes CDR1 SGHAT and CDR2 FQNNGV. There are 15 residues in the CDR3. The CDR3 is CASSLLTRNTGELFF. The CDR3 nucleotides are TGTGCCAGCAGCTTATTGACAAGGAACACCGGGGAGCTGTTTTTT.

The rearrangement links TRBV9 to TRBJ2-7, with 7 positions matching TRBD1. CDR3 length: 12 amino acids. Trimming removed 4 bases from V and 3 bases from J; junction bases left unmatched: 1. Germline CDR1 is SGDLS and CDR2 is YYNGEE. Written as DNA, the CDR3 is TGTGCCAGCAGCCGGACAGGCTACGAGCAGTACTTC. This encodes CASSRTGYEQYF.

CDR3 protein: CASSATASTDTQYF. In nucleotides, the CDR3 is TGTGCCAGCAGTGCGACAGCTAGCACAGATACGCAGTATTTT. The genes are TRBV7-6 and TRBJ2-3, with D perhaps TRBD1 (5 bases). Trimming took 6 bases from V and 0 from J, leaving 10 bases between them. CDR1 SGHVS and CDR2 FNYEAQ come from the germline V gene. The CDR3 runs to 14 residues.

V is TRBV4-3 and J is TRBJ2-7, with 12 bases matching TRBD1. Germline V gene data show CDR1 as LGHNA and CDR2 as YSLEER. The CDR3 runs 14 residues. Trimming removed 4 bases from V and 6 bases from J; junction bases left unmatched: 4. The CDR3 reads CASSLGTGGGEQYF. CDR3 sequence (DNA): TGCGCCAGCAGCCTCGGGACAGGGGGCGGCGAGCAGTACTTC.

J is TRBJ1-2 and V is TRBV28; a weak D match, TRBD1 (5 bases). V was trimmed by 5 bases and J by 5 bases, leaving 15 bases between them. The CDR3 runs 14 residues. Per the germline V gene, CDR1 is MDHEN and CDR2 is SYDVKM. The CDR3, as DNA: TGTGCCAGCAGTCCCCGACAGACCCTGTATGGCTACACCTTC. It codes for CASSPRQTLYGYTF.

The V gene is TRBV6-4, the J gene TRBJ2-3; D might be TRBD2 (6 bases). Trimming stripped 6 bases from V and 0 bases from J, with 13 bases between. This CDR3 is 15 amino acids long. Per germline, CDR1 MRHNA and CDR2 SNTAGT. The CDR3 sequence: CASSREPSSTDTQYF. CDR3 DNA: TGTGCCAGCAGCCGGGAGCCCTCTAGCACAGATACGCAGTATTTT.

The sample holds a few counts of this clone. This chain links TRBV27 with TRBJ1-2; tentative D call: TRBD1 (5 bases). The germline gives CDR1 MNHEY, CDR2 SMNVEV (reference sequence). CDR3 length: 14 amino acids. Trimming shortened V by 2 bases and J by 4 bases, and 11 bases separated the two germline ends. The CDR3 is CASSLGATFYGYTF. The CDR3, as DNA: TGTGCCAGCAGTTTAGGGGCCACATTCTATGGCTACACCTTC.

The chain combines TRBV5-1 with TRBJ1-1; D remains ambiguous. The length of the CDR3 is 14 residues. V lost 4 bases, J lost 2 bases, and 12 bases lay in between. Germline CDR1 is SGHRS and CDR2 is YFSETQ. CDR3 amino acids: CASSALQSNTEAFF. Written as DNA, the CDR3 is TGCGCCAGCAGCGCGCTACAGAGCAACACTGAAGCTTTCTTT.

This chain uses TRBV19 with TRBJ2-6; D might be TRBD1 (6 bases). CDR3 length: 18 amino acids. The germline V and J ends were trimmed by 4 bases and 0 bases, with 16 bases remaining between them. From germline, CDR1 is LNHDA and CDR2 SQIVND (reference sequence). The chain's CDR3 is CASSTPRQASSGANVLTF. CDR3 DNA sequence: TGTGCCAGTAGTACTCCGAGACAGGCTAGCTCTGGGGCCAACGTCCTGACTTTC.

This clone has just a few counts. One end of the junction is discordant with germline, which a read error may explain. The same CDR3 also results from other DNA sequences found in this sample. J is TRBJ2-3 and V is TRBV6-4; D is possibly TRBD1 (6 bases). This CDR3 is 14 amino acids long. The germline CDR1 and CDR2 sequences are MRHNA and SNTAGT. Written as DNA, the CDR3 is TGTGCTAGCAGTGCGACAGGAGACACAGATACGCAGTATTTT. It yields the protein CASSATGDTDTQYF.

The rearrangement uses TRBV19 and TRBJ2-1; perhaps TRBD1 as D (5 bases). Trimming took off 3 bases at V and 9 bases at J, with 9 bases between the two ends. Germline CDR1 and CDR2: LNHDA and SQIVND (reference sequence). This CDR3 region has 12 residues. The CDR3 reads CASSIGATEQFF. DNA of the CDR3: TGTGCCAGTAGTATTGGGGCGACTGAGCAGTTCTTC.

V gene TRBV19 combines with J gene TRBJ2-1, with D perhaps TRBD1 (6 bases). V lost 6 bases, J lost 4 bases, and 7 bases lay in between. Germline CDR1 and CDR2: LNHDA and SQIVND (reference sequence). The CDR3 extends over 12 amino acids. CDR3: CASSQGYNEQFF. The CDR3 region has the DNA TGTGCCAGTAGCCAGGGGTACAATGAGCAGTTCTTC.

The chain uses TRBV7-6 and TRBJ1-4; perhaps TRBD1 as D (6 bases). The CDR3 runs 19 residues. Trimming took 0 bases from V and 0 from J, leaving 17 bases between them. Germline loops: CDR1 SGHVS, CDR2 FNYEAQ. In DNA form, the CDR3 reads TGTGCCAGCAGCTTAGCCCTGGGGGCAATTCAAGCAACTAATGAAAAACTGTTTTTT. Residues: CASSLALGAIQATNEKLFF.

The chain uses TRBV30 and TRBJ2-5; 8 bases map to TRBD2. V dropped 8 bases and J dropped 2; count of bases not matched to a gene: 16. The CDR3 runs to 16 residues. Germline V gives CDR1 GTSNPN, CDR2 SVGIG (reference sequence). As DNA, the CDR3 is TGTGCCACGGGGGGGAGGCGCACACCCCAACAAGAGACCCAGTACTTC. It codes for CATGGRRTPQQETQYF.

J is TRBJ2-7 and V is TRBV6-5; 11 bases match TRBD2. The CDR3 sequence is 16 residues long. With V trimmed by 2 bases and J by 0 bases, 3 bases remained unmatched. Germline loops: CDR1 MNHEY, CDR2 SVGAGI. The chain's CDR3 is CASSYATSGSSYEQYF. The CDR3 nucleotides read TGTGCCAGCAGTTACGCCACTAGCGGGAGCTCCTACGAGCAGTACTTC.

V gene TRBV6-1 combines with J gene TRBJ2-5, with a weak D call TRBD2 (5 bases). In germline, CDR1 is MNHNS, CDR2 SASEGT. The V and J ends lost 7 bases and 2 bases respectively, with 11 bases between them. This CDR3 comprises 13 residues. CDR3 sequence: CASKLTGQETQYF. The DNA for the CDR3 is TGTGCCAGCAAACTCACGGGGCAAGAGACCCAGTACTTC.

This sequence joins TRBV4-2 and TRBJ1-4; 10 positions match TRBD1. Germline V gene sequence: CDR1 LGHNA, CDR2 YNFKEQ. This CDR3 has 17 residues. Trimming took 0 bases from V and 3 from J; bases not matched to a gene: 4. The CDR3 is CASSQDPGTGANEKLFF. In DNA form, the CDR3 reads TGTGCCAGCAGCCAAGATCCAGGGACAGGGGCTAATGAAAAACTGTTTTTT.

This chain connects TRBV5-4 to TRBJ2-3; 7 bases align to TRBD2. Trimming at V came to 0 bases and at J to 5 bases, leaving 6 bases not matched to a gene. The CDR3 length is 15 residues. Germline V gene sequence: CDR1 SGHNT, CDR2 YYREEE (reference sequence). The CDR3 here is CASSLEREVGDTQYF. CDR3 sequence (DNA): TGTGCCAGCAGCTTGGAACGGGAGGTGGGAGATACGCAGTATTTT.

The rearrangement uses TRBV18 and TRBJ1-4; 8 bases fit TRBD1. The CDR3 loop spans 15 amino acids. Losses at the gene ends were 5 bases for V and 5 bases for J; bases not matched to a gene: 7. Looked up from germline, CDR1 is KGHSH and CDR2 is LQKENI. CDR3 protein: CASSGRQGQNEKLFF. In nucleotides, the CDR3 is TGTGCCAGCTCAGGAAGACAGGGGCAAAATGAAAAACTGTTTTTT.

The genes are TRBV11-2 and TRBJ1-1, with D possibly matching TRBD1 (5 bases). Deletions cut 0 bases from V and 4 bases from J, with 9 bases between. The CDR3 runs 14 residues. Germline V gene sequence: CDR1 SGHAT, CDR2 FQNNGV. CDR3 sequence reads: CASSLDGGFTEAFF. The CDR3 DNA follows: TGTGCCAGCAGCTTAGATGGGGGGTTCACTGAAGCTTTCTTT.

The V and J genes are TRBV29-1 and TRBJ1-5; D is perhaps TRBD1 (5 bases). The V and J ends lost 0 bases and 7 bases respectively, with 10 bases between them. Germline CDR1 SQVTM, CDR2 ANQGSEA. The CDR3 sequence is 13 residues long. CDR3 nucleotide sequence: TGCAGCGTTGAAGATCAGGAGGGGCAGCCCCAGCATTTT. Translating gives CSVEDQEGQPQHF. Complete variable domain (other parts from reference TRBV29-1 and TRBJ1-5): SAVISQKPSRDICQRGTSLTIQCQVDSQVTMMFWYRQQPGQSLTLIATANQGSEATYESGFVIDKFPISRPNLTFSTLTVSNMSPEDSSIYLCSVEDQEGQPQHFGDGTRLSIL.

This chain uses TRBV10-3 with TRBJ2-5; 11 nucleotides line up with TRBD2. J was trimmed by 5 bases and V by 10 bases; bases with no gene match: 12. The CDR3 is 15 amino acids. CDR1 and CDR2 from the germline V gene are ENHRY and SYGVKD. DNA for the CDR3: TGTGCCACCCAAACTAGCGGGGGTCCGAGGGAGACCCAGTACTTC. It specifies CATQTSGGPRETQYF.